The clone carrying this T cell receptor beta chain showed up just a few times. The antigen remains unidentified. The data derive from a study of cytomegalovirus exposure and HLA in healthy donors. Findings and limits, study-wide: Common viral pathogens were later found to be apparently linked to several of the most significant clusters.

This CDR3 has 14 amino acids. Germline CDR1 reads SGHTA; CDR2 reads FQGNSA. V was cut by 2 bases and J by 1 base, with 7 bases left in between. PCR used 60 Vbeta primers and 13 Jbeta primers. Some clones are missing from TCRdb's copy, which holds only in-frame ones; the method was immunoSEQ multiplex PCR. The repertoire holds some 120,000 clones, with approximately 81% as singletons. This clonotype was sampled from a man aged 30-40 years in good health and CMV-seropositive. The rearrangement joins TRBV7-2 to TRBJ2-3; unclear D gene. The sequenced sample consisted of PBMCs. The CDR3 DNA is TGTGCCAGCAGCTTAAGTCGGGGCACAGATACGCAGTATTTT. This codes for CASSLSRGTDTQYF.